This T cell receptor beta chain was recovered during a study of blood T cell repertoires in COVID-19. Study-wide context: Researchers got acute and convalescent COVID-19 samples from the United States, Italy and Spain. The analysed material was cDNA or gDNA that came from T cells, B-cell-depleted T cells, or PBMCs.

Per the authors' pipeline: Estimates of nucleated cell counts were drawn from the amplification of reference gene primers. Libraries were prepared by immunoSEQ multiplex PCR; TCRdb keeps only in-frame clonotypes and omits some of them. That table is the source of V, J and clone size, and D and trimming were worked out from the DNA. Here the sample spans 290,000 or so clones, roughly 90% being singletons. V gave up 5 bases and J gave up 5 bases; unmatched junction bases: 10. The V gene's germline CDR1 is MNHEY and CDR2 SMNVEV (reference sequence). CDR3 length: 17 residues. The V and J genes are TRBV27 and TRBJ2-1; TRBD2 matches at 12 bases. The sample comprised peripheral blood. The sequence came from a man aged 18 to 30 with active or convalescent COVID-19. The CDR3 DNA sequence: TGTGCCAGCAGTCAACTAGCGGGGGGCCCCCCCAACAATGAGCAGTTCTTC. This codes for CASSQLAGGPPNNEQFF.